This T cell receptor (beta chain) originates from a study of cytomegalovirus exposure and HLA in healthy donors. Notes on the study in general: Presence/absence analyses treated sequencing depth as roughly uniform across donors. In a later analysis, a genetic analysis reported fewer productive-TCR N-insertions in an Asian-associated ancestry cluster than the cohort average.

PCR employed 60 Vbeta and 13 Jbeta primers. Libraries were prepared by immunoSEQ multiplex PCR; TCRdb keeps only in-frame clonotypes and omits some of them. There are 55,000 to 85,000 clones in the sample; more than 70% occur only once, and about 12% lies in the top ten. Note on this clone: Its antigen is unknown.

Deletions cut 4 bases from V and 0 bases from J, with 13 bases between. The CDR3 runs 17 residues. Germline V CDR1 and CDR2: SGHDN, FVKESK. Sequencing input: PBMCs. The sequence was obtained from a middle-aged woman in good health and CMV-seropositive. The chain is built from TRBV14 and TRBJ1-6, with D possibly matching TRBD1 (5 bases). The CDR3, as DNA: TGTGCCAGCAGCCGCATGGACACCGCCTCCTATAATTCACCCCTCCACTTT. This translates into CASSRMDTASYNSPLHF.